The 4 T cell receptor beta chains in this list originate from one sample, sequenced in a study of cytomegalovirus exposure and HLA in healthy donors. Use of 60 Vbeta and 13 Jbeta primers characterized the PCR. Profiled with immunoSEQ multiplex PCR; TCRdb holds only in-frame clones, not every one. The table lists more than 110,000 clones, roughly 10% of them singletons. The specimen sequenced was PBMCs. These receptors were obtained from a man aged 45-60 years in good health and CMV-seronegative.

As regards this clone: Additional DNA sequences in this sample encode the identical CDR3. The J gene is TRBJ1-4, the V gene TRBV5-1, with D possibly being TRBD1 (5 bases). This CDR3 spans 14 amino acids. Germline V CDR1 and CDR2: SGHRS, YFSETQ. V gave up 7 bases and J gave up 2 bases, with 12 bases separating them. The CDR3 protein is CASQVGPTNEKLFF. The CDR3 DNA reads TGCGCCAGCCAGGTGGGGCCTACTAATGAAAAACTGTTTTTT.

This clone turned up a few times. The gene calls are TRBV6-6 and TRBJ2-1, with 11 bases identical to TRBD2. The CDR3 length is 14 residues. Looked up from germline, CDR1 is MNHNY and CDR2 is SVGAGI (reference sequence). J was trimmed by 4 bases and V by 8 bases; bases with no gene match: 4. CDR3: CASLAGGGYNEQFF. The CDR3 region has the DNA TGTGCCAGCCTAGCGGGAGGTGGGTACAATGAGCAGTTCTTC.

This clone occurred a few times. The chain couples TRBV10-3 to TRBJ1-1; D gene ambiguous. Trimming took off 3 bases at V and 0 bases at J, with 11 bases between the two ends. Germline CDR1 and CDR2: ENHRY and SYGVKD. This CDR3 has 15 residues. CDR3 sequence: CAISDRGKLNTEAFF. DNA for the CDR3: TGTGCCATCAGTGATCGAGGGAAGTTGAACACTGAAGCTTTCTTT.

This clone came up a few times. V is TRBV5-8 and J is TRBJ1-1; 10 nucleotides align to TRBD1. V lost 3 bases and J lost 3; bases outside the gene matches: 5. This CDR3 region has 15 residues. Germline lookup yields CDR1 SGHTS and CDR2 YDEGEE. In nucleotides, the CDR3 is TGTGCCAGCAGCTGGGGGGACAGGGGCGACACTGAAGCTTTCTTT. It yields the protein CASSWGDRGDTEAFF. Drawing the rest from reference TRBV5-8 and TRBJ1-1, the complete variable domain is EAGVTQSPTHLIKTRGQQATLRCSPISGHTSVYWYQQALGLGLQFLLWYDEGEERNRGNFPPRFSGRQFPNYSSELNVNALELEDSALYLCASSWGDRGDTEAFFGQGTRLTVV.